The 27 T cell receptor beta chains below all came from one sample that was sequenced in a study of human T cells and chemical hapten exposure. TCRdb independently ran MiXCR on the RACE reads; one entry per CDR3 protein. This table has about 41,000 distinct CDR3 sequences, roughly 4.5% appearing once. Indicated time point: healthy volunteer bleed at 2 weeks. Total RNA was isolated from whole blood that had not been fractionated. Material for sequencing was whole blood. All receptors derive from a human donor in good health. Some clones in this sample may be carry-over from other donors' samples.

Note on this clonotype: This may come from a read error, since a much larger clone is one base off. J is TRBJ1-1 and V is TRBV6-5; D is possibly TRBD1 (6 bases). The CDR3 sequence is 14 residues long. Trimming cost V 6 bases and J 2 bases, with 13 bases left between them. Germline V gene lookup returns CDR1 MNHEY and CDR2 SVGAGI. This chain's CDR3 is CASRDSIPNTEAFF. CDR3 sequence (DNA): TGTGCCAGCAGGGACAGCATACCTAACACTGAAGCTTTCTTT.

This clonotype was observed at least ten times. This CDR3 reads CSGKQGRTEAFF. CDR3 nucleotides: TGCAGCGGCAAACAGGGCCGAACTGAAGCTTTCTTT. J is TRBJ1-1 and V is TRBV29-1, with a weak D call TRBD1 (6 bases). The CDR3 length is 12 residues. Germline CDR1 reads SQVTM; CDR2 reads ANQGSEA. The V gene lost 7 bases and the J gene lost 5 bases, with 14 bases spanning the gap.

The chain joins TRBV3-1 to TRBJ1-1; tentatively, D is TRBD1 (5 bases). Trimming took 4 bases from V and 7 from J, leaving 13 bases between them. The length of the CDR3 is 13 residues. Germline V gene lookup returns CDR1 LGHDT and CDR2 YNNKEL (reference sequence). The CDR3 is CASSRISGDEAFF. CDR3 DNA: TGTGCCAGCAGCCGGATATCGGGGGATGAAGCTTTCTTT.

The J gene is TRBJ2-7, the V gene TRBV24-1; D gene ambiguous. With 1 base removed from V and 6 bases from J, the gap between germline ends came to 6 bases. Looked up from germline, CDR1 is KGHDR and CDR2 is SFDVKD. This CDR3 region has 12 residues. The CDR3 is CATSDFGVEQYF. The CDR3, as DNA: TGTGCCACCAGTGATTTTGGGGTCGAGCAGTACTTC.

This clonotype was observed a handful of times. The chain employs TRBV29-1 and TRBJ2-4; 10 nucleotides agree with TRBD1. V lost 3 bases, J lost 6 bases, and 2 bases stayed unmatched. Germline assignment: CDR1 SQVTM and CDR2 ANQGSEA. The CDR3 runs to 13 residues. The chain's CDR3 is CSVEDRGRNIQYF. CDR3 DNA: TGCAGCGTTGAGGACAGGGGGAGAAACATTCAGTACTTC. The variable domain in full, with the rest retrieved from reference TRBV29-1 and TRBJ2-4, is SAVISQKPSRDICQRGTSLTIQCQVDSQVTMMFWYRQQPGQSLTLIATANQGSEATYESGFVIDKFPISRPNLTFSTLTVSNMSPEDSSIYLCSVEDRGRNIQYFGAGTRLSVL.

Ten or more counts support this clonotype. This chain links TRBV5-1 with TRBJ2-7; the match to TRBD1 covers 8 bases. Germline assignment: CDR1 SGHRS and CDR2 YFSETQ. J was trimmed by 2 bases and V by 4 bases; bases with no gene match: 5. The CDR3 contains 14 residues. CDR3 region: CASSPWTGTYEQYF. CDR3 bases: TGCGCCAGCAGCCCGTGGACAGGGACCTACGAGCAGTACTTC.

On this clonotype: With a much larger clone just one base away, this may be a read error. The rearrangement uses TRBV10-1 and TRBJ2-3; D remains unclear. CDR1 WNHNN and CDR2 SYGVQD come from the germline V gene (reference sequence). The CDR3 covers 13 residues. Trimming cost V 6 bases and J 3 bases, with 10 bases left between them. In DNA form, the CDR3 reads TGCGCCAGCAGAGACGGTCATACAGATACGCAGTATTTT. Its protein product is CASRDGHTDTQYF.

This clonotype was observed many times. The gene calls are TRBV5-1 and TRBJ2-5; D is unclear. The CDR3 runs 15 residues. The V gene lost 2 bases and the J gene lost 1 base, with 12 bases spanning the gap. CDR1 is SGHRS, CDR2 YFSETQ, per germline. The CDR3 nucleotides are TGCGCCAGCAGCTTTGAATCCGCGGTCCAAGAGACCCAGTACTTC. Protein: CASSFESAVQETQYF.

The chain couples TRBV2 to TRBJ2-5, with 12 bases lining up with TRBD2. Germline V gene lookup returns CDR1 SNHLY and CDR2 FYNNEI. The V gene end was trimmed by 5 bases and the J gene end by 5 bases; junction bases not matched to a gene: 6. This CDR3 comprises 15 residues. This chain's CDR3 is CASSWTSGTAETQYF. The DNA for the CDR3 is TGTGCCAGCAGTTGGACTAGCGGGACGGCGGAGACCCAGTACTTC.

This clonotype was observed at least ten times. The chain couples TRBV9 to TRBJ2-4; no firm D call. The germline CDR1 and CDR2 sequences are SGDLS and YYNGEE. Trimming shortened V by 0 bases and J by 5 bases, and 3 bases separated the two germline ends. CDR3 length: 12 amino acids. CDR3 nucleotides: TGTGCCAGCAGCGTAGACGAAAACATTCAGTACTTC. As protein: CASSVDENIQYF. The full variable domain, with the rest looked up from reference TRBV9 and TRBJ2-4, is DSGVTQTPKHLITATGQRVTLRCSPRSGDLSVYWYQQSLDQGLQFLIQYYNGEERAKGNILERFSAQQFPDLHSELNLSSLELGDSALYFCASSVDENIQYFGAGTRLSVL.

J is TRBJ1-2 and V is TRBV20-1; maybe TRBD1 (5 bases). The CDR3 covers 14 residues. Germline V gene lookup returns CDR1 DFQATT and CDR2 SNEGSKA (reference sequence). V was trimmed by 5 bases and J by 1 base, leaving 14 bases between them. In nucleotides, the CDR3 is TGCAGTGCTCGCCCCGGGACTATTAACTATGGCTACACCTTC. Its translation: CSARPGTINYGYTF.

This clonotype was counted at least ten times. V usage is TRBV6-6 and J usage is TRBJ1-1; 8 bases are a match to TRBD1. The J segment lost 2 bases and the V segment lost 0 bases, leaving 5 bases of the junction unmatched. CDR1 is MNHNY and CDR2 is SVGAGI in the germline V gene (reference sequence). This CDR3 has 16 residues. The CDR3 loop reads CASSYSTQGANTEAFF. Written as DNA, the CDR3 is TGTGCCAGCAGTTACTCGACCCAGGGGGCTAACACTGAAGCTTTCTTT.

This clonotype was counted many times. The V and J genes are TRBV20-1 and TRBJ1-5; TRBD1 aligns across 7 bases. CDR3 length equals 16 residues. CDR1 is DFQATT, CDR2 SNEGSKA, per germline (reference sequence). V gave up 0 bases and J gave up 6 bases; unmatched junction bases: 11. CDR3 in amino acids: CSARDSVGGTAQPQHF. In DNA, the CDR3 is TGCAGTGCTAGAGATTCGGTGGGGGGGACAGCTCAGCCCCAGCATTTT.

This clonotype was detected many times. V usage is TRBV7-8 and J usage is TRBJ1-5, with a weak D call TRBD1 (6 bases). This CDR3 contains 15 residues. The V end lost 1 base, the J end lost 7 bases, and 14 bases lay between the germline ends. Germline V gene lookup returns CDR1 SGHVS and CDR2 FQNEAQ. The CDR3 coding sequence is TGTGCCAGCAGCTTAGGGGGGGCCGGGGACCAGCCCCAGCATTTT. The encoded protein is CASSLGGAGDQPQHF.

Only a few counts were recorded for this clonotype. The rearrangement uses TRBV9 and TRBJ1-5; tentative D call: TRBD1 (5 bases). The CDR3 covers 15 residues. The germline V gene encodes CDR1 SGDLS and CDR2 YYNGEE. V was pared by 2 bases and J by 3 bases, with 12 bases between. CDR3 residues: CASSVSGAVNQPQHF. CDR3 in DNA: TGTGCCAGCAGCGTGTCTGGGGCGGTCAATCAGCCCCAGCATTTT.

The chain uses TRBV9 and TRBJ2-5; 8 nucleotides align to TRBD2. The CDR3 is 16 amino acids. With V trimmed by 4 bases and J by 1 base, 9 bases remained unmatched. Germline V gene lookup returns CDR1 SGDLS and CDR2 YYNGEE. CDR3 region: CASSPGGGMPQETQYF. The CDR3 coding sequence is TGTGCCAGCAGCCCCGGCGGGGGGATGCCCCAAGAGACCCAGTACTTC.

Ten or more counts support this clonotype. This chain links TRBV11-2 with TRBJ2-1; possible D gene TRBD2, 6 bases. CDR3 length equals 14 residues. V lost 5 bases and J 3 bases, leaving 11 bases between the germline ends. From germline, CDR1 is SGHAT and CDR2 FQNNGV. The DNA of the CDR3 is TGTGCCAGCAGCCTGCGGGAACTCTACAATGAGCAGTTCTTC. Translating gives CASSLRELYNEQFF.

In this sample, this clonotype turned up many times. CDR3 nucleotide sequence: TGTGCCACCCTGCGGGGGGACAATGAGCAGTTCTTC. Protein product: CATLRGDNEQFF. The chain is built from TRBV6-6 and TRBJ2-1; 8 nucleotides align to TRBD2. Germline assignment: CDR1 MNHNY and CDR2 SVGAGI (reference sequence). V lost 10 bases, J lost 5 bases, and 4 bases stayed unmatched. The CDR3 extends over 12 amino acids.

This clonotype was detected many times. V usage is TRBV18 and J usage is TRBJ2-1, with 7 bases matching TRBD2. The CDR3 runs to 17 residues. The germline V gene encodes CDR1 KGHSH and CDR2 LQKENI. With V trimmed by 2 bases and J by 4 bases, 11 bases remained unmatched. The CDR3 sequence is CASSPYGGRAGYNEQFF. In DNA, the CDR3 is TGTGCCAGCTCACCATACGGTGGGAGGGCCGGGTACAATGAGCAGTTCTTC.

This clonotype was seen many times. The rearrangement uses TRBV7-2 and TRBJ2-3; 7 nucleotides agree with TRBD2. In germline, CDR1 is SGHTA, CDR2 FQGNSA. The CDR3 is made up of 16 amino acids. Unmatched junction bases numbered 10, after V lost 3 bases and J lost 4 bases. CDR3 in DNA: TGTGCCAGCAGCTTGAGGTGGCGGGAGAGCTCAGATACGCAGTATTTT. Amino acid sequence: CASSLRWRESSDTQYF.

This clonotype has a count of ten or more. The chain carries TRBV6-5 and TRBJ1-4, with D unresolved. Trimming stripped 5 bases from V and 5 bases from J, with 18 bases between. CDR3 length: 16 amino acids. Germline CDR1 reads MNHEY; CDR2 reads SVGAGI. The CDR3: CASSTSVDRFNEKLFF. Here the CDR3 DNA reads TGTGCCAGCAGTACCTCCGTCGACCGTTTCAATGAAAAACTGTTTTTT.

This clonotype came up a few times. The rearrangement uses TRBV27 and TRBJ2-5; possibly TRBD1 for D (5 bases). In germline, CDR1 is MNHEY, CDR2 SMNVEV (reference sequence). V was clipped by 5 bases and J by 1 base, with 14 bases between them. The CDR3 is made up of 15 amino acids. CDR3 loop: CASSPSTVVQETQYF. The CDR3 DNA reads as TGTGCCAGCAGTCCGTCGACAGTCGTCCAAGAGACCCAGTACTTC.

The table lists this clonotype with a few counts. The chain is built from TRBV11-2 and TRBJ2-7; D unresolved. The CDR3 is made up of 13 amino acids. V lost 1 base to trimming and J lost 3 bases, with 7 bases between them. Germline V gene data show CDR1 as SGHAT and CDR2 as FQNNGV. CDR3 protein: CASSLAGLYEQYF. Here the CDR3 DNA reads TGTGCCAGCAGCTTAGCGGGTCTCTACGAGCAGTACTTC.

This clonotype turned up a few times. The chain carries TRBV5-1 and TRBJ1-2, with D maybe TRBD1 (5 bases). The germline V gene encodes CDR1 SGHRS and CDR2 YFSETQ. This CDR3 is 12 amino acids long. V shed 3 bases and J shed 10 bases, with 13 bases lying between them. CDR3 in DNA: TGCGCCAGCAGCTCCGAAACAGGAACCTACACCTTC. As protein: CASSSETGTYTF.

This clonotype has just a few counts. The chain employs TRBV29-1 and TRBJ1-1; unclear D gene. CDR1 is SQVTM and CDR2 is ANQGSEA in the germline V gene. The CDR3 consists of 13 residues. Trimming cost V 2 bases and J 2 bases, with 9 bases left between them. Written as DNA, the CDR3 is TGCAGCGTTGAATTGGTTATAAACACTGAAGCTTTCTTT. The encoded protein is CSVELVINTEAFF. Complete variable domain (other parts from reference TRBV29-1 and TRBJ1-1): SAVISQKPSRDICQRGTSLTIQCQVDSQVTMMFWYRQQPGQSLTLIATANQGSEATYESGFVIDKFPISRPNLTFSTLTVSNMSPEDSSIYLCSVELVINTEAFFGQGTRLTVV.

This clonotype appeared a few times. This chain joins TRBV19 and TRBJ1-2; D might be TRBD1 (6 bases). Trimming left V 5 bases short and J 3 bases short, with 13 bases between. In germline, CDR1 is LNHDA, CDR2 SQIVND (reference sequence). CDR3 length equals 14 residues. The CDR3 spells CASSWGGGDYGYTF. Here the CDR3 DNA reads TGTGCCAGTAGTTGGGGAGGGGGAGACTATGGCTACACCTTC.

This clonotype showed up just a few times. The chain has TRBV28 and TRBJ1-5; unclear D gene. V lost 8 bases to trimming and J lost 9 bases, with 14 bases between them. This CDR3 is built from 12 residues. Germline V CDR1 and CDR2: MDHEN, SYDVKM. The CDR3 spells CASCEWPGPQHF. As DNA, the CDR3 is TGTGCCAGCTGCGAGTGGCCAGGGCCCCAGCATTTT.